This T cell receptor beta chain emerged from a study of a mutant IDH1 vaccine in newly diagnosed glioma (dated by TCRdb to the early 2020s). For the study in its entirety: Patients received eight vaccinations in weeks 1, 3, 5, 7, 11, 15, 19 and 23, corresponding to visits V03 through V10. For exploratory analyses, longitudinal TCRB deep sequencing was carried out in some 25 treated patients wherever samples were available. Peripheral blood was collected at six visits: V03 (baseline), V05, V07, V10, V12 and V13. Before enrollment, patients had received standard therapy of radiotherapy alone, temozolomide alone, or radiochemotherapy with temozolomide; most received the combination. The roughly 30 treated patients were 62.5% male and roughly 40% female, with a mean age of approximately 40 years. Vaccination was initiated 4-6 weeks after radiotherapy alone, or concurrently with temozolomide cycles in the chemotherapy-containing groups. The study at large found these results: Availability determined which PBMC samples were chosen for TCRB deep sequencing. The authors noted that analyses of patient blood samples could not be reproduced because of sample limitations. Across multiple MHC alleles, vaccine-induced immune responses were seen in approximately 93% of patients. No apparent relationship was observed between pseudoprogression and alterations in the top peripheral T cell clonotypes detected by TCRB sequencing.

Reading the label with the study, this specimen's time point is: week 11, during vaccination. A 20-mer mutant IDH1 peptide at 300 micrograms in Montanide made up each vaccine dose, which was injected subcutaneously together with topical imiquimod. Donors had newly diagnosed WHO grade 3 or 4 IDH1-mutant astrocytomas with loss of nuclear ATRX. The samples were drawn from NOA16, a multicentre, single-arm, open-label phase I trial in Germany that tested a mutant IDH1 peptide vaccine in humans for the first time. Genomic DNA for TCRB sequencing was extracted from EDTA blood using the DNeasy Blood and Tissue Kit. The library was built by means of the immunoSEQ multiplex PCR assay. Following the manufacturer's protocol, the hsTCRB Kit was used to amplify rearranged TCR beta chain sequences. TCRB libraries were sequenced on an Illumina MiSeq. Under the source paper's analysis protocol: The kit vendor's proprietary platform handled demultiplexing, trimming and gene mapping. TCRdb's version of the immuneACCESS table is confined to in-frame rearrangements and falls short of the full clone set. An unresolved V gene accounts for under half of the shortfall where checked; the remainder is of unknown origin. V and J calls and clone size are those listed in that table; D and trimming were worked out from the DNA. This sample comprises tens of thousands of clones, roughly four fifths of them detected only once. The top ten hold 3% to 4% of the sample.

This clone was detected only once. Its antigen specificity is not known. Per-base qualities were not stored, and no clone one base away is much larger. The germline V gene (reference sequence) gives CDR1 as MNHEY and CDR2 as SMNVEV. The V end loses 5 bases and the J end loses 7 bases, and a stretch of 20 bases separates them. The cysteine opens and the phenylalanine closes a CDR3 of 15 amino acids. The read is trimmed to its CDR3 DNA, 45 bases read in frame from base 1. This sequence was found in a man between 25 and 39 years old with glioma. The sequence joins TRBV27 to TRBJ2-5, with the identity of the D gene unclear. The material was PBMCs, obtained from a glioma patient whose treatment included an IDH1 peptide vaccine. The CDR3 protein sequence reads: CASSEAGPRVGTQYF. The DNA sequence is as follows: TGTGCCAGCAGTGAAGCCGGGCCCCGGGTAGGGACCCAGTACTTC.